This T cell receptor (beta chain) comes out of a study of long-term antiretroviral therapy in people with HIV. As to this clone: The antigen is unknown.

Treatment for all HIV-infected participants took place in the United States. With survey level as its setting, the immunoSEQ assay was v3.0. Sequencing had a target that covered roughly 35,000-55,000 T-cell genomes per sample. TCRdb's table, derived via immunoSEQ multiplex PCR, lists solely in-frame clones and lacks some. The sample gives tens of thousands of clones, approximately 82% of which show up once; 4.5% to 7% is in the top ten. Study-level results: Regardless of time point, clones expanded before ART dominated the repertoire.

Trimming pared 5 bases from V and 6 bases from J, leaving 22 bases between. This CDR3 comprises 17 residues. Germline-derived CDR1 and CDR2 are SNHLY and FYNNEI. The V call is TRBV2, the J call TRBJ2-2, with a possible D match to TRBD2 (6 bases). This sequence originates from a woman younger than 45 with HIV. The sequencing used unsorted PBMCs, collected 0.2 years after starting antiretroviral therapy. The DNA of the CDR3 is TGTGCCAGCAGTTTGGGGGGAGCTAGTAGTCTTCCCGGGGAGCTGTTTTTT. Translation: CASSLGGASSLPGELFF.